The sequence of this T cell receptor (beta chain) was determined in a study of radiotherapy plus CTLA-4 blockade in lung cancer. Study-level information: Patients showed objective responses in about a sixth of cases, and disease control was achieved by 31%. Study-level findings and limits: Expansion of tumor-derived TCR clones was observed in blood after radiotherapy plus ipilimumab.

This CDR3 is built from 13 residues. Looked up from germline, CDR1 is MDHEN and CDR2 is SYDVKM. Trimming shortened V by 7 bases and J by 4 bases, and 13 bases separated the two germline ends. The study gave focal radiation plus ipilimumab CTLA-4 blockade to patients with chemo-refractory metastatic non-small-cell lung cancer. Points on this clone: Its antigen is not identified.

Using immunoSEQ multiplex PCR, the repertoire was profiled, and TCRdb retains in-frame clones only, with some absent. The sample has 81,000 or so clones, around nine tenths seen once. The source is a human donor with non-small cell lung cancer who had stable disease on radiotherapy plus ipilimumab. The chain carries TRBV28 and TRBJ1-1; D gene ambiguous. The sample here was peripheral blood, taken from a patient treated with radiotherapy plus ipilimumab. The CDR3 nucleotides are TGTGCCAGCATGAGGAGACTGACCACTGAAGCTTTCTTT. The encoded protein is CASMRRLTTEAFF.